This paragraph reports one T cell receptor beta chain. These data originate in a study of spatial heterogeneity in lung cancer. One entry per CDR3 protein results from TCRdb running MiXCR on the 5' RACE reads. This table has 55,000 to 70,000 distinct CDR3 sequences, 6.3% appearing once. Stated time point: sample taken at primary tumor resection. The TCR sequence derives from a female donor with early-stage non-small cell lung cancer. Sequencing used PBMCs, obtained at surgery.

The CDR3 sequence is CASSGTNTGELFF. Here the CDR3 DNA reads TGTGCCAGCAGCGGCACGAACACCGGGGAGCTGTTTTTT. This sequence joins TRBV9 and TRBJ2-2; D uncertain. There are 13 residues in the CDR3. Germline lookup yields CDR1 SGDLS and CDR2 YYNGEE. Trimming pared 3 bases from V and 0 bases from J, leaving 3 bases between.